Shown below are 27 T cell receptor beta chains from a single sample sequenced in a study of blood T cell repertoires in COVID-19. Repertoires were generated with immunoSEQ multiplex PCR, while TCRdb's copy carries only in-frame clones and drops some. The sample lists around 84,000 clones; about 90% were seen once. Sequencing used peripheral blood. These receptor sequences come from a man aged 50 to 60 with active COVID-19.

The chain joins TRBV11-3 to TRBJ2-5, with D maybe TRBD2 (5 bases). V was pared by 6 bases and J by 5 bases, with 10 bases between. CDR1 and CDR2 from the germline V gene are SGHNT and YENEEA. The length of the CDR3 is 12 residues. The CDR3 DNA reads as TGTGCCAGCAGTTCCTGGAGGGAGACCCAGTACTTC. Translating gives CASSSWRETQYF.

The chain joins TRBV27 to TRBJ2-7; D ambiguous. The V end lost 5 bases, the J end lost 3 bases, and 8 bases lay between the germline ends. The germline V gene encodes CDR1 MNHEY and CDR2 SMNVEV (reference sequence). The CDR3 consists of 12 residues. This CDR3 is CASSPNSYEQYF. The CDR3 DNA follows: TGTGCCAGCAGTCCCAATAGCTACGAGCAGTACTTC.

The J gene is TRBJ2-4, the V gene TRBV3-1 (or the pseudogene TRBV3-2), with a weak D call TRBD2 (6 bases). CDR1 is LGHDT, CDR2 YNNKEL, per germline (reference sequence). V lost 3 bases to trimming and J lost 11 bases, with 20 bases between them. The CDR3 totals 15 residues. The CDR3 protein is CASSHTPGPPGVQYF. The CDR3 DNA reads as TGTGCCAGCAGCCACACCCCGGGACCCCCGGGAGTTCAGTACTTC.

V gene TRBV4-2 combines with J gene TRBJ1-1; TRBD1 matches 8 bases. Germline V lookup: CDR1 LGHNA, CDR2 YNFKEQ. With 0 bases clipped from V and 7 bases from J, the junction kept 7 bases outside the gene matches. This CDR3 contains 15 residues. The DNA for the CDR3 is TGTGCCAGCAGCCAAGATAACAGGGGGACTAATGAAGCTTTCTTT. Its protein is CASSQDNRGTNEAFF.

The chain employs TRBV15 and TRBJ2-5; TRBD2 matches at 8 bases. Germline-derived CDR1 and CDR2 are LNHNV and YYDKDF (reference sequence). Trimming removed 1 base from V and 1 base from J; junction bases left unmatched: 5. This CDR3 has 16 residues. The CDR3: CATSRVGAGGQETQYF. The CDR3 region has the DNA TGTGCCACCAGCAGAGTCGGCGCGGGGGGCCAAGAGACCCAGTACTTC.

The CDR3 loop is CASSLGALAGLDTGELFF. The DNA for the CDR3 is TGTGCCAGCAGCTTAGGTGCACTAGCGGGATTGGACACCGGGGAGCTGTTTTTT. V gene TRBV7-3 combines with J gene TRBJ2-2; 10 bases match TRBD2. Germline loops: CDR1 SGHTA, CDR2 FQGTGA. Germline trimming cut 2 bases from V and 3 bases from J; bases unmatched to any gene: 9. This CDR3 spans 18 amino acids.

The chain has TRBV6-2 or TRBV6-3 and TRBJ1-1; D gene ambiguous. Germline CDR1 reads MNHEY; CDR2 reads SVGEGT. V was cut by 5 bases and J by 6 bases, with 22 bases left in between. The CDR3 has 16 amino acids. The DNA of the CDR3 is TGTGCCAGCAGTAGGCCCAGCTGGGAGGGCTACGCTGAAGCTTTCTTT. Translated, it gives CASSRPSWEGYAEAFF.

This chain connects TRBV28 to TRBJ2-3; D unclear. The CDR3 runs 13 residues. From germline, CDR1 is MDHEN and CDR2 SYDVKM. V lost 7 bases to trimming and J lost 2 bases, with 10 bases between them. Written as DNA, the CDR3 is TGTGCCAGCACCCTTATTAACACAGATACGCAGTATTTT. As protein: CASTLINTDTQYF.

V and J are TRBV14 and TRBJ2-2; D ambiguous. The CDR3 is 11 residues long. The germline CDR1 and CDR2 sequences are SGHDN and FVKESK. V was trimmed by 6 bases and J by 4 bases, leaving 3 bases between them. The DNA of the CDR3 is TGTGCCAGCAGTCGCACCGGGGAGCTGTTTTTT. It yields the protein CASSRTGELFF. The variable domain in full, completed from reference TRBV14 and TRBJ2-2, reads EAGVTQFPSHSVIEKGQTVTLRCDPISGHDNLYWYRRVMGKEIKFLLHFVKESKQDESGMPNNRFLAERTGGTYSTLKVQPAELEDSGVYFCASSRTGELFFGEGSRLTVL.

This chain links TRBV2 with TRBJ1-1, with D possibly matching TRBD1 (5 bases). The CDR3 covers 14 residues. CDR1 is SNHLY and CDR2 is FYNNEI in the germline V gene. V lost 6 bases, J lost 5 bases, and 16 bases lay in between. In nucleotides, the CDR3 is TGTGCCAGCAGCCTTCAGGGATTGGAAACTGAAGCTTTCTTT. It is translated as CASSLQGLETEAFF.

The V gene is TRBV20-1, the J gene TRBJ2-1; 8 nucleotides agree with TRBD2. Per the germline V gene, CDR1 is DFQATT and CDR2 is SNEGSKA (reference sequence). V shed 3 bases, J shed 7 bases, and the junction held 14 bases outside the gene matches. The CDR3 contains 16 residues. The CDR3 sequence: CSASDASGTRSNEQFF. In DNA, the CDR3 is TGCAGTGCTAGTGACGCCTCCGGGACTAGGAGTAATGAGCAGTTCTTC.

Comment on this clone: This specimen includes other DNA sequences encoding the same CDR3. This sequence joins TRBV12-3 or TRBV12-4 and TRBJ2-5, with 7 bases identical to TRBD2. The CDR3 contains 13 residues. The junction had 0 bases not matched to a gene; V was cut back by 0 bases and J by 5 bases. As DNA, the CDR3 is TGTGCCAGCAGTTTAGCGGGGGGGGAGACCCAGTACTTC. It is translated as CASSLAGGETQYF.

The rearrangement links TRBV11-2 to TRBJ2-3; D unclear. Trimming pared 4 bases from V and 0 bases from J, leaving 2 bases between. The CDR3 totals 12 residues. Germline-derived CDR1 and CDR2 are SGHAT and FQNNGV. The CDR3 region is CASSSSTDTQYF. In DNA, the CDR3 is TGTGCCAGCAGCTCAAGCACAGATACGCAGTATTTT.

CDR3 sequence: CASSLSEGTISYEQYF. Here the CDR3 DNA reads TGTGCCAGCAGTTTATCGGAGGGGACCATTTCCTACGAGCAGTACTTC. The chain links TRBV27 to TRBJ2-7, with a weak D call TRBD2 (6 bases). CDR1 and CDR2 (germline): MNHEY, SMNVEV (reference sequence). V was pared by 0 bases and J by 1 base, with 13 bases between. The CDR3 is made up of 16 amino acids.

The rearrangement links TRBV6-5 to TRBJ1-6; D uncertain. V shed 7 bases and J shed 3 bases, with 7 bases lying between them. The CDR3 is 13 residues long. Germline CDR1 is MNHEY and CDR2 is SVGAGI. CDR3 protein: CASNAGYNSPLHF. CDR3 sequence (DNA): TGTGCCAGCAACGCAGGCTATAATTCACCCCTCCACTTT.

The chain joins TRBV5-5 to TRBJ2-3; 8 nucleotides line up with TRBD1. From germline, CDR1 is SGHKS and CDR2 YYEKEE (reference sequence). The CDR3 spans 15 residues. V was pared by 5 bases and J by 2 bases, with 7 bases of the junction left unmatched. This CDR3 reads CASSRDRGFTDTQYF. The CDR3 coding sequence is TGTGCCAGCAGTCGTGACAGGGGATTCACAGATACGCAGTATTTT.

The V and J genes are TRBV5-1 and TRBJ2-5, with a possible D match to TRBD2 (6 bases). V lost 7 bases, J lost 3 bases, and 16 bases lay in between. Germline lookup yields CDR1 SGHRS and CDR2 YFSETQ. The CDR3 totals 14 residues. CDR3 nucleotide sequence: TGCGCCAGCTGGACCGGGAGAGCTAAAGAGACCCAGTACTTC. It specifies CASWTGRAKETQYF.

V is TRBV18 and J is TRBJ1-4; D perhaps matches TRBD1 (5 bases). V shed 2 bases and J shed 2 bases, with 12 bases lying between them. The CDR3 has 16 amino acids. CDR1 and CDR2 from the germline V gene are KGHSH and LQKENI. CDR3 sequence reads: CASSPSQGSTNEKLFF. DNA for the CDR3: TGTGCCAGCTCACCATCTCAGGGTTCGACTAATGAAAAACTGTTTTTT.

The gene calls are TRBV2 and TRBJ1-4, with D perhaps TRBD1 (6 bases). Trimming took off 6 bases at V and 3 bases at J, with 17 bases between the two ends. The germline CDR1 and CDR2 sequences are SNHLY and FYNNEI. This CDR3 has 16 residues. The CDR3 DNA reads TGTGCCAGCAGCTTTACCTGGGGGCTTGCTAATGAAAAACTGTTTTTT. Translation gives CASSFTWGLANEKLFF.

This rearrangement joins TRBV28 to TRBJ1-5, with a tentative D call TRBD1 (5 bases). Trimming stripped 6 bases from V and 0 bases from J, with 9 bases between. This CDR3 spans 14 amino acids. CDR1 and CDR2 (germline): MDHEN, SYDVKM. The CDR3 DNA sequence: TGTGCCAGCAGGCAGGGATCTAGCAATCAGCCCCAGCATTTT. Translation: CASRQGSSNQPQHF.

The genes are TRBV11-2 and TRBJ1-6; maybe TRBD1 (6 bases). V lost 1 base, J lost 11 bases, and 15 bases lay in between. Germline V lookup: CDR1 SGHAT, CDR2 FQNNGV. The CDR3 is 15 residues long. In DNA form, the CDR3 reads TGTGCCAGCAGCTTAGGGGGGACAATCGAAACACCCCTCCACTTT. Its protein is CASSLGGTIETPLHF.

The CDR3 here is CASSVGTGGVEKLFF. The DNA of the CDR3 is TGTGCCAGCAGCGTAGGTACAGGGGGCGTTGAAAAACTGTTTTTT. The V call is TRBV9, the J call TRBJ1-4; 9 bases map to TRBD1. Germline V gene data show CDR1 as SGDLS and CDR2 as YYNGEE. There are 15 residues in the CDR3. After removal of 0 bases from V and 7 bases from J, the junction contained 4 bases not matched to a gene.

The chain is built from TRBV27 and TRBJ1-2; D is possibly TRBD1 (5 bases). Trimming removed 5 bases at V and 0 bases at J, with 13 bases between. The CDR3 length is 15 residues. The V gene's germline CDR1 is MNHEY and CDR2 SMNVEV (reference sequence). In DNA, the CDR3 is TGTGCCAGCAGTACTCACAGGTCGGCTAACTATGGCTACACCTTC. Protein: CASSTHRSANYGYTF.

The rearrangement joins TRBV11-3 to TRBJ2-3, with TRBD1 identical over 8 bases. Germline V gene lookup returns CDR1 SGHNT and CDR2 YENEEA. This CDR3 contains 14 residues. The ends lost 1 base at V and 5 bases at J; junction bases unmatched: 2. This chain's CDR3 is CASSLGQGQDTQYF. The CDR3 coding sequence is TGTGCCAGCAGCTTAGGACAGGGGCAAGATACGCAGTATTTT.

This clone has just a few counts. The CDR3 reads CASSESRGTNEKLFF. The CDR3 DNA follows: TGTGCCAGCAGTGAAAGTCGGGGAACTAATGAAAAACTGTTTTTT. V gene TRBV2 combines with J gene TRBJ1-4, with D hard to call. V lost 2 bases and J lost 1, with 8 bases in between. The V gene's germline CDR1 is SNHLY and CDR2 FYNNEI. This CDR3 is 15 amino acids long.

V is TRBV6-6 and J is TRBJ2-6; 9 nucleotides match TRBD2. Germline values: CDR1 MNHNY, CDR2 SVGAGI (reference sequence). The CDR3 is 17 residues long. With V trimmed by 5 bases and J by 0 bases, 5 bases remained unmatched. Here the CDR3 reads CASSRTSANSGANVLTF. The CDR3 nucleotides are TGTGCCAGCAGTCGGACTAGCGCAAACTCTGGGGCCAACGTCCTGACTTTC.

The chain uses TRBV2 and TRBJ2-2, with 9 bases that match TRBD1. Germline CDR1 reads SNHLY; CDR2 reads FYNNEI. Trimming removed 5 bases from V and 6 bases from J; junction bases left unmatched: 4. This CDR3 has 14 amino acids. DNA for the CDR3: TGTGCCAGCAGTCGGGACAGGGCGTCCGGGGAGCTGTTTTTT. Translation gives CASSRDRASGELFF.